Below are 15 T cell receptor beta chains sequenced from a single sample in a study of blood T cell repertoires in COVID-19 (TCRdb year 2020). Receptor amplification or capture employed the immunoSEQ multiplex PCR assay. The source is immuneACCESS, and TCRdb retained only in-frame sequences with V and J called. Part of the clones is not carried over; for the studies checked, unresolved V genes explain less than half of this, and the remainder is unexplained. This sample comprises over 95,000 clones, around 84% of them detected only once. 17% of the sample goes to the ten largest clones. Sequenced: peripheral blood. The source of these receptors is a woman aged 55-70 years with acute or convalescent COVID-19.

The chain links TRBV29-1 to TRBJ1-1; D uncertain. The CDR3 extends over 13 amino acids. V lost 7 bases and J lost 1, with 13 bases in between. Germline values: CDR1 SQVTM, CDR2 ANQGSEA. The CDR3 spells CSAFEAPNTEAFF. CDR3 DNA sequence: TGCAGCGCCTTTGAGGCGCCGAACACTGAAGCTTTCTTT.

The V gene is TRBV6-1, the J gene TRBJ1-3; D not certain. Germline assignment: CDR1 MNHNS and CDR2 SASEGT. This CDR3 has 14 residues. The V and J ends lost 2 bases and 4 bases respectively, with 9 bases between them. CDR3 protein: CASSEQVAGNTIYF. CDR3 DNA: TGTGCCAGCAGTGAACAAGTAGCCGGAAACACCATATATTTT.

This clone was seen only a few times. As DNA, the CDR3 is TGTGCCAGTAAGAATCGGGCTAGCGGGGCGCACAATGAGCAGTTCTTC. Translation gives CASKNRASGAHNEQFF. The V gene is TRBV19, the J gene TRBJ2-1; 9 bases align to TRBD2. V lost 7 bases and J lost 5; bases outside the gene matches: 12. The CDR3 is made up of 16 amino acids. Per germline, CDR1 LNHDA and CDR2 SQIVND (reference sequence).

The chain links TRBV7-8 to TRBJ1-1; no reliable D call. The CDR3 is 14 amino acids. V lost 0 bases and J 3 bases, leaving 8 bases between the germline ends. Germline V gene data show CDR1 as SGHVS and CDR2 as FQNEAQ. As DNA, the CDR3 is TGTGCCAGCAGCTTAGCACAGATAGACACTGAAGCTTTCTTT. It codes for CASSLAQIDTEAFF.

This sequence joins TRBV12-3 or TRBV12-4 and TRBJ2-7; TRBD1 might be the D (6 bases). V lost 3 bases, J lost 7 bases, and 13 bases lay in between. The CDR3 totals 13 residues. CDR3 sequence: CASSFRQEGEQYF. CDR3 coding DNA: TGTGCCAGCAGTTTTCGACAGGAAGGTGAGCAGTACTTC.

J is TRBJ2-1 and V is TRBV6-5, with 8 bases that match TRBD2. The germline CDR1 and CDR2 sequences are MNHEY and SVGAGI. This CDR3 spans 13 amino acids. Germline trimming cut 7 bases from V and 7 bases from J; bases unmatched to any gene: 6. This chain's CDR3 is CASTPGLGNEQFF. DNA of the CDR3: TGTGCCAGCACCCCGGGACTAGGGAATGAGCAGTTCTTC.

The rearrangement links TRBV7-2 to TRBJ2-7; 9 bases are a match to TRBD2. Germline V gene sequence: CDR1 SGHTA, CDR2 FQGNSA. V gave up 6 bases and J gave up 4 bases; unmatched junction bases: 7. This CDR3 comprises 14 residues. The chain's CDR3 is CASRRLSGSYEQYF. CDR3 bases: TGTGCCAGCAGGCGTCTTAGCGGGAGTTACGAGCAGTACTTC.

In DNA form, the CDR3 reads TGTGCCAGCAGTGAGATAAACAGGGGCGAGCAGTACTTC. Protein sequence: CASSEINRGEQYF. The chain links TRBV2 to TRBJ2-7, with TRBD1 matching over 7 bases. V gave up 3 bases and J gave up 6 bases; unmatched junction bases: 5. The germline V gene encodes CDR1 SNHLY and CDR2 FYNNEI. There are 13 residues in the CDR3.

CDR3 DNA: TGTGCCAGCAGCCTACTTGCGCGGGGGGTTGTCACAGATACGCAGTATTTT. It translates to CASSLLARGVVTDTQYF. V usage is TRBV12-1 and J usage is TRBJ2-3; the D call in the table, TRBD2, was not verified against the DNA. TRBV12-1 is marked as a pseudogene. The CDR3 length is 17 residues.

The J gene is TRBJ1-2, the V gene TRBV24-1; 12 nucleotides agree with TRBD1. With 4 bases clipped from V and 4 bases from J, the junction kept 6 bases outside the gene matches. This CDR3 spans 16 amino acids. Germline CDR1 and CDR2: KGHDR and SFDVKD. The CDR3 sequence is CATSDPGTGGGYGYTF. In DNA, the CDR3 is TGTGCCACCAGTGACCCTGGGACAGGGGGCGGCTATGGCTACACCTTC.

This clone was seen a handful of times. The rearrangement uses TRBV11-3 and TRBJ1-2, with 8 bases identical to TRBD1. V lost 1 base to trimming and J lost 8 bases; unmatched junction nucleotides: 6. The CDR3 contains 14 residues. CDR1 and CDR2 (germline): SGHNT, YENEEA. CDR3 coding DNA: TGTGCCAGCAGCTTAGTCCAGGGGGCAAGGGGCTACACCTTC. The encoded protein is CASSLVQGARGYTF.

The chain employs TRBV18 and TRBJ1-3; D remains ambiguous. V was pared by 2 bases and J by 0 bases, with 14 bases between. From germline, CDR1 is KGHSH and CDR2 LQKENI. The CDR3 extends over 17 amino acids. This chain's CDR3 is CASSPFEATRSGNTIYF. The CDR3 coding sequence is TGTGCCAGCTCACCATTCGAAGCTACTCGCTCTGGAAACACCATATATTTT.

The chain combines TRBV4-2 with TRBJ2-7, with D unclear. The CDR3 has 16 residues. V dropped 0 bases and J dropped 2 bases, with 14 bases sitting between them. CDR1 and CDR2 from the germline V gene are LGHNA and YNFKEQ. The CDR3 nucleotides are TGTGCCAGCAGCCAAGAAGTTATTGGCCTTACCTACGAGCAGTACTTC. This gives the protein CASSQEVIGLTYEQYF.

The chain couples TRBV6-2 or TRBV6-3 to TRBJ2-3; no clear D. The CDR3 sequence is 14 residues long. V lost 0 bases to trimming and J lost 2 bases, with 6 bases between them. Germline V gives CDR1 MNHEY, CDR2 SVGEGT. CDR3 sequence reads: CASSYSHFTDTQYF. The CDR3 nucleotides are TGTGCCAGCAGTTACTCGCACTTCACAGATACGCAGTATTTT.

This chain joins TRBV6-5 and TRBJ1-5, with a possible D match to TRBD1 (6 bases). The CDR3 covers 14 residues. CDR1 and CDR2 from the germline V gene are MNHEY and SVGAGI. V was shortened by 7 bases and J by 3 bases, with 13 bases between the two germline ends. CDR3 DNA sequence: TGTGCCAGCACCTTAGGGGGAAACAATCAGCCCCAGCATTTT. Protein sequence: CASTLGGNNQPQHF.